One T cell receptor (beta chain) is described in this entry. Its antigen is unknown. This CDR3 is 13 amino acids long. V shed 8 bases and J 2 bases; nucleotides not matched to a gene: 5. The V gene's germline CDR1 is MDHEN and CDR2 SYDVKM. Vbeta (60) and Jbeta (13) primers were used in the PCR. Clones were sequenced by immunoSEQ multiplex PCR, and TCRdb holds only the in-frame ones, with some missing. The table includes 100,000 to 150,000 clones, 75% to 80% detected once. The data derive from a study of cytomegalovirus exposure and HLA in healthy donors. Overall study findings and caveats: Later on, an analysis tied over 15,000 TCR beta sequences to HLA alleles at 0.05 false discovery rate. TCR beta V- and J-gene trimming was later associated with a missense DCLRE1C variant.

This sequence was found in a woman aged 55-70 years in good health and CMV-seronegative. V is TRBV28 and J is TRBJ2-7, with 8 bases aligning to TRBD1. Sample: PBMCs. CDR3 loop: CASGQGPTYEQYF. The CDR3 DNA reads TGTGCCAGCGGACAGGGTCCCACCTACGAGCAGTACTTC.